These 32 T cell receptor beta chains originate from one sample sequenced in a study of OX40 agonist ivuxolimab in advanced cancers. Profiling relied on immunoSEQ multiplex PCR, and the TCRdb table lists in-frame clones only, not all of them. This table holds 15,000 to 20,000 clones, about 86% found once. The specimen comprised CD4+ or CD8+ T cells sorted from blood, sampled in a trial of the OX40 agonist ivuxolimab. The receptors were gathered from an adult with an advanced solid tumor such as melanoma, head and neck, liver or kidney cancer.

The V call is TRBV7-9, the J call TRBJ2-1, with TRBD2 matching over 11 bases. This CDR3 is 16 amino acids long. The junction had 10 bases not matched to a gene; V was cut back by 6 bases and J by 6 bases. Germline V gene data show CDR1 as SEHNR and CDR2 as FQNEAQ (reference sequence). Here the CDR3 reads CASSHGGLAVSNEQFF. CDR3 DNA: TGTGCCAGCAGTCATGGGGGACTAGCGGTATCCAATGAGCAGTTCTTC. Based on the CDR3 plus reference TRBV7-9 and TRBJ2-1, the full variable domain is DTGVSQNPRHKITKRGQNVTFRCDPISEHNRLYWYRQTLGQGPEFLTYFQNEAQLEKSRLLSDRFSAERPKGSFSTLEIQRTEQGDSAMYLCASSHGGLAVSNEQFFGPGTRLTVL.

This chain uses TRBV19 with TRBJ2-1, with D tentatively TRBD1 (5 bases). The CDR3 covers 14 residues. Trimming stripped 5 bases from V and 0 bases from J, with 8 bases between. The germline gives CDR1 LNHDA, CDR2 SQIVND (reference sequence). The CDR3 spells CASSRQSSYNEQFF. For the CDR3, the DNA is TGTGCCAGTAGTCGACAGAGCTCCTACAATGAGCAGTTCTTC.

The chain links TRBV18 to TRBJ1-1; the D is unclear. The CDR3 consists of 14 residues. V was shortened by 1 base and J by 1 base, with 7 bases between the two germline ends. The germline CDR1 and CDR2 sequences are KGHSH and LQKENI. The CDR3 loop reads CASSPRQKNTEAFF. The CDR3 bases are TGTGCCAGCTCACCACGGCAAAAGAACACTGAAGCTTTCTTT.

The chain joins TRBV28 to TRBJ1-1; weak D call: TRBD1 (5 bases). V was pared by 6 bases and J by 11 bases, with 13 bases between. The CDR3 runs to 11 residues. The germline CDR1 and CDR2 sequences are MDHEN and SYDVKM. The DNA for the CDR3 is TGTGCCAGCAGGGGGGATATTGGGGCTTTCTTT. This sequence encodes CASRGDIGAFF.

The V and J genes are TRBV5-1 and TRBJ2-7, with 7 bases aligning to TRBD2. The germline V gene encodes CDR1 SGHRS and CDR2 YFSETQ. J gave up 5 bases and V 4 bases, and 12 bases lay outside the gene matches. The CDR3 runs 15 residues. In DNA, the CDR3 is TGCGCCAGCAGCGCCGGACTAGGCGGGATCAACGAGCAGTACTTC. Protein: CASSAGLGGINEQYF. Together with reference TRBV5-1 and TRBJ2-7, the CDR3 gives the full variable domain: KAGVTQTPRYLIKTRGQQVTLSCSPISGHRSVSWYQQTPGQGLQFLFEYFSETQRNKGNFPGRFSGRQFSNSRSEMNVSTLELGDSALYLCASSAGLGGINEQYFGPGTRLTVT.

This rearrangement joins TRBV28 to TRBJ1-4, with D possibly TRBD1 on 6 matching bases. The CDR3 spans 15 residues. Germline V lookup: CDR1 MDHEN, CDR2 SYDVKM. Trimming took off 6 bases at V and 4 bases at J, with 15 bases between the two ends. The CDR3 DNA is TGTGCCAGCAGAGGGGGTGGAGGCCTTAATGAAAAACTGTTTTTT. Translation gives CASRGGGGLNEKLFF. The whole variable domain, remainder taken from reference TRBV28 and TRBJ1-4, is DVKVTQSSRYLVKRTGEKVFLECVQDMDHENMFWYRQDPGLGLRLIYFSYDVKMKEKGDIPEGYSVSREKKERFSLILESASTNQTSMYLCASRGGGGLNEKLFFGSGTQLSVL.

The chain joins TRBV7-3 to TRBJ2-3; 9 bases fit TRBD2. V lost 2 bases and J lost 3; bases outside the gene matches: 3. CDR1 is SGHTA and CDR2 is FQGTGA in the germline V gene. The CDR3 has 15 amino acids. The CDR3 DNA reads TGTGCCAGCAGCTTATCTAGCGGGAAGACAGATACGCAGTATTTT. Its translation: CASSLSSGKTDTQYF. The full variable domain, completed using reference TRBV7-3 and TRBJ2-3, is GAGVSQTPSNKVTEKGKYVELRCDPISGHTALYWYRQSLGQGPEFLIYFQGTGAADDSGLPNDRFFAVRPEGSVSTLKIQRTERGDSAVYLCASSLSSGKTDTQYFGPGTRLTVL.

This rearrangement joins TRBV6-5 to TRBJ1-2; TRBD1 aligns across 9 bases. The CDR3 contains 13 residues. V shed 5 bases and J 4 bases; nucleotides not matched to a gene: 2. CDR1 and CDR2 from the germline V gene are MNHEY and SVGAGI. The CDR3, as DNA: TGTGCCAGCAGTGCGGACAGGGGCTATGGCTACACCTTC. It translates to CASSADRGYGYTF.

This chain links TRBV10-1 with TRBJ2-5, with 7 bases identical to TRBD2. V was clipped by 5 bases and J by 4 bases; unmatched bases: 13. Per the germline V gene, CDR1 is WNHNN and CDR2 is SYGVQD (reference sequence). This CDR3 is 16 amino acids long. DNA for the CDR3: TGCGCCAGCAGTATGGTTGCGGGAGTGGGGGGAGAGACCCAGTACTTC. Translating it yields CASSMVAGVGGETQYF.

The chain couples TRBV7-9 to TRBJ2-5; 7 bases fit TRBD1. The CDR3 is 17 residues long. Germline CDR1 and CDR2: SEHNR and FQNEAQ (reference sequence). The V segment lost 4 bases and the J segment 3 bases; nucleotides outside the gene matches: 14. Here the CDR3 reads CASSSMEMTGTKETQYF. DNA for the CDR3: TGTGCCAGCAGCTCTATGGAGATGACAGGGACCAAAGAGACCCAGTACTTC.

About this clone: An end of the junction does not agree with germline; a read error may underlie this. In the same sample, other DNA sequences code for this CDR3. The V and J genes are TRBV5-4 and TRBJ2-4, with TRBD1 matching 10 bases. Germline V CDR1 and CDR2: SGHNT, YYREEE (reference sequence). The CDR3 spans 17 residues. The CDR3 bases are TGTGCTAGCAGCCAGAGAACGGGACAGGGGGCCAAAAACATTCAGTACTTC. Protein: CASSQRTGQGAKNIQYF. The whole variable domain, filled in from reference TRBV5-4 and TRBJ2-4, reads ETGVTQSPTHLIKTRGQQVTLRCSSQSGHNTVSWYQQALGQGPQFIFQYYREEENGRGNFPPRFSGLQFPNYSSELNVNALELDDSALYLCASSQRTGQGAKNIQYFGAGTRLSVL.

The rearrangement joins TRBV2 to TRBJ1-1; unclear D gene. V lost 7 bases, J lost 5 bases, and 11 bases lay in between. Germline V gene lookup returns CDR1 SNHLY and CDR2 FYNNEI. CDR3 length equals 12 residues. CDR3 loop: CASTGRGTEAFF. The DNA for the CDR3 is TGTGCCAGCACCGGGCGGGGAACTGAAGCTTTCTTT.

V gene TRBV4-1 combines with J gene TRBJ2-2; 10 bases are a match to TRBD1. V shed 4 bases and J 1 base; nucleotides not matched to a gene: 9. Germline CDR1 MGHRA, CDR2 YSYEKL. The CDR3 sequence is 18 residues long. DNA of the CDR3: TGCGCCAGCAGCCCACATAGACAGGGGGCGCGGAACACCGGGGAGCTGTTTTTT. Its protein is CASSPHRQGARNTGELFF.

The chain couples TRBV11-2 to TRBJ1-1, with D possibly being TRBD1 (6 bases). The CDR3 runs to 14 residues. V gave up 3 bases and J gave up 3 bases, with 11 bases separating them. Germline loops: CDR1 SGHAT, CDR2 FQNNGV. The CDR3 region is CASSFQQGDTEAFF. In DNA, the CDR3 is TGTGCCAGCAGCTTTCAACAGGGCGACACTGAAGCTTTCTTT.

CDR3 DNA: TGTGCCAGCTCCGAAACAGGCTTCAGCTCCTACGAGCAGTACTTC. Protein: CASSETGFSSYEQYF. The chain combines TRBV18 with TRBJ2-7; a weak D match, TRBD1 (5 bases). Trimming removed 6 bases from V and 0 bases from J, with 15 bases in between. Germline CDR1 is KGHSH and CDR2 is LQKENI. The length of the CDR3 is 15 residues.

The rearrangement links TRBV29-1 to TRBJ2-7; 11 bases line up with TRBD2. The CDR3 runs 15 residues. V was clipped by 4 bases and J by 2 bases; unmatched bases: 7. Germline CDR1 SQVTM, CDR2 ANQGSEA. CDR3 DNA sequence: TGCAGCGTTGGGGCCGGGACTAGCGGCCCCTACGAGCAGTACTTC. Its translation is CSVGAGTSGPYEQYF.

The gene calls are TRBV29-1 and TRBJ1-2, with D possibly being TRBD1 (5 bases). Trimming stripped 4 bases from V and 8 bases from J, with 23 bases between. This CDR3 spans 15 amino acids. Germline V lookup: CDR1 SQVTM, CDR2 ANQGSEA. The CDR3 DNA reads as TGCAGCGTTGCCCCTTTGGGCAGGGAGGAACGGGGCTACACCTTC. Residues: CSVAPLGREERGYTF.

This chain connects TRBV7-2 to TRBJ2-4; D perhaps matches TRBD2 (5 bases). This CDR3 spans 14 amino acids. Trimming took 1 base from V and 8 from J, leaving 12 bases between them. Germline-derived CDR1 and CDR2 are SGHTA and FQGNSA. Here the CDR3 DNA reads TGTGCCAGCAGCTTAGGTGGGAGTCCGGACATTCAGTACTTC. Residues: CASSLGGSPDIQYF.

The chain couples TRBV7-2 to TRBJ2-1; 11 bases are a match to TRBD1. The CDR3 length is 15 residues. Germline V gene lookup returns CDR1 SGHTA and CDR2 FQGNSA. V was clipped by 5 bases and J by 7 bases; unmatched bases: 7. For the CDR3, the DNA is TGTGCCAGCAGCCCCCGGACAGGGGGCATAAATGAGCAGTTCTTC. As protein: CASSPRTGGINEQFF.

The rearrangement uses TRBV11-2 and TRBJ2-2; D is perhaps TRBD2 (5 bases). The CDR3 extends over 14 amino acids. Germline V lookup: CDR1 SGHAT, CDR2 FQNNGV. V was trimmed by 7 bases and J by 7 bases, leaving 16 bases between them. The CDR3 DNA follows: TGTGCCAGCACCATTGAGGGAATAGTCGGGGAGCTGTTTTTT. Its protein product is CASTIEGIVGELFF.

The V gene is TRBV25-1, the J gene TRBJ2-1; TRBD1 or TRBD2 may be the D gene (5 bases each). The CDR3 spans 17 residues. V was shortened by 4 bases and J by 0 bases, with 16 bases between the two germline ends. CDR1 is MGHDK, CDR2 SYGVNS, per germline. The CDR3 here is CASSGPWGTTSYNEQFF. CDR3 nucleotides: TGTGCCAGCAGTGGGCCTTGGGGGACCACCTCCTACAATGAGCAGTTCTTC. The full variable domain, completed using reference TRBV25-1 and TRBJ2-1, is EADIYQTPRYLVIGTGKKITLECSQTMGHDKMYWYQQDPGMELHLIHYSYGVNSTEKGDLSSESTVSRIRTEHFPLTLESARPSHTSQYLCASSGPWGTTSYNEQFFGPGTRLTVL.

This clone was recorded only once. The rearrangement uses TRBV10-1 and TRBJ2-1; TRBD2 matches 7 bases. This CDR3 has 15 amino acids. The junction had 8 bases not matched to a gene; V was cut back by 0 bases and J by 9 bases. From germline, CDR1 is WNHNN and CDR2 SYGVQD (reference sequence). The CDR3 here is CASSESASGWGEQFF. The CDR3 DNA is TGCGCCAGCAGTGAGTCGGCTAGCGGATGGGGTGAGCAGTTCTTC.

In this sample, this clone turned up a few times. The genes are TRBV21-1 and TRBJ1-2. TRBV21-1 is tagged as a pseudogene. The CDR3 runs 16 residues. For the CDR3, the DNA is TGTGCCAGCAGCAAAATGGGGAGTCCCGGGACTATAAGCTACACCTTC. This encodes CASSKMGSPGTISYTF.

J is TRBJ2-2 and V is TRBV6-4, with D uncertain. Per the germline V gene, CDR1 is MRHNA and CDR2 is SNTAGT. This CDR3 is 14 amino acids long. V was shortened by 5 bases and J by 0 bases, with 7 bases between the two germline ends. For the CDR3, the DNA is TGTGCCAGCAGTATAACAGCGAACACCGGGGAGCTGTTTTTT. The encoded protein is CASSITANTGELFF.

The table lists this clone with a count of one. The rearrangement links TRBV10-3 to TRBJ2-1; TRBD2 agrees at 13 bases. Looked up from germline, CDR1 is ENHRY and CDR2 is SYGVKD. With V trimmed by 7 bases and J by 0 bases, 6 bases remained unmatched. The CDR3 is made up of 17 amino acids. This CDR3 is CAIIRTSGRSSYNEQFF. CDR3 sequence (DNA): TGTGCCATCATTCGGACTAGCGGGAGATCCTCCTACAATGAGCAGTTCTTC.

The V call is TRBV5-6, the J call TRBJ1-2, with 7 positions matching TRBD1. CDR3 length: 15 residues. CDR1 is SGHDT and CDR2 is YYEEEE in the germline V gene. The junction had 2 bases not matched to a gene; V was cut back by 0 bases and J by 0 bases. The CDR3 sequence: CASSLAGTANYGYTF. CDR3 DNA: TGTGCCAGCAGCTTGGCCGGGACAGCTAACTATGGCTACACCTTC. The variable domain in full, completed from reference TRBV5-6 and TRBJ1-2, reads DAGVTQSPTHLIKTRGQQVTLRCSPKSGHDTVSWYQQALGQGPQFIFQYYEEEERQRGNFPDRFSGHQFPNYSSELNVNALLLGDSALYLCASSLAGTANYGYTFGSGTRLTVV.

This clone was detected only once. The CDR3 DNA reads TGTGCCAGTAGTAAAAAAACCGGGACAGGGAACAATGAGCAGTTCTTC. Protein product: CASSKKTGTGNNEQFF. This chain uses TRBV19 with TRBJ2-1; 9 bases are shared with TRBD1. V lost 4 bases to trimming and J lost 5 bases; unmatched junction nucleotides: 9. The CDR3 extends over 16 amino acids. Germline CDR1 is LNHDA and CDR2 is SQIVND (reference sequence).

J is TRBJ2-7 and V is TRBV6-6; a weak D match, TRBD2 (5 bases). This CDR3 has 14 amino acids. Germline assignment: CDR1 MNHNY and CDR2 SVGAGI (reference sequence). V was pared by 8 bases and J by 0 bases, with 14 bases between. The DNA for the CDR3 is TGTGCCAGCCGGGCGAGCGGCCCCTCCTACGAGCAGTACTTC. Translated: CASRASGPSYEQYF.

The chain is built from TRBV18 and TRBJ2-4, with D perhaps matching TRBD1 or TRBD2 (5 bases each). This CDR3 comprises 16 residues. Trimming pared 0 bases from V and 0 bases from J, leaving 9 bases between. CDR1 is KGHSH and CDR2 is LQKENI in the germline V gene. The CDR3 region has the DNA TGTGCCAGCTCACCACCGAGGGGTCTAGCCAAAAACATTCAGTACTTC. The encoded protein is CASSPPRGLAKNIQYF.

The CDR3 loop reads CASSPIRGAQRYEQYF. CDR3 nucleotide sequence: TGTGCCAGCAGCCCTATCCGGGGGGCGCAGAGGTACGAGCAGTACTTC. This chain links TRBV28 with TRBJ2-7; maybe TRBD2 (7 bases). The germline gives CDR1 MDHEN, CDR2 SYDVKM. The CDR3 totals 16 residues. V shed 6 bases and J shed 4 bases, with 22 bases lying between them.

The chain joins TRBV4-1 to TRBJ2-3; TRBD1 matches 9 bases. J lost 7 bases, V lost 3 bases, and 2 bases had no gene match. The CDR3 is made up of 13 amino acids. CDR1 MGHRA and CDR2 YSYEKL come from the germline V gene. The CDR3: CASSQTGGYTQYF. In DNA form, the CDR3 reads TGCGCCAGCAGCCAGACAGGGGGGTATACGCAGTATTTT.

This rearrangement joins TRBV12-5 to TRBJ2-2; D not certain. Between the trimmed V and J ends, which lost 3 bases and 4 bases, there was a span of 9 bases. This CDR3 has 14 amino acids. The germline CDR1 and CDR2 sequences are LGHNT and FRNRAP. CDR3 in amino acids: CASGLFSGTGELFF. In DNA, the CDR3 is TGTGCTAGTGGTTTATTCTCGGGCACCGGGGAGCTGTTTTTT.